This TCR beta chain appears in the sequencing data of a study of blood T cell repertoires in COVID-19. CDR1 and CDR2 (germline): SQVTM, ANQGSEA. The CDR3 extends over 13 amino acids. V was pared by 5 bases and J by 5 bases, with 6 bases of the junction left unmatched. Here immunoSEQ multiplex PCR was the method, and the copy in TCRdb shows in-frame clones only, minus some. The data contain about 120,000 clones, about 80% of them singletons. The TCR was taken from a man between 65 and 85 years old with acute or convalescent COVID-19. The V gene is TRBV29-1, the J gene TRBJ2-5; TRBD2 matches 9 bases. The sequencing input was peripheral blood. This chain's CDR3 is CSVLSGSGETQYF. As DNA, the CDR3 is TGCAGCGTTCTTAGCGGGAGCGGGGAGACCCAGTACTTC.